Shown below are 20 T cell receptor beta chains from a single sample sequenced in a study of T cell changes during pregnancy in multiple sclerosis. Some clones are missing from TCRdb's copy, which holds only in-frame ones; the method was immunoSEQ multiplex PCR. The sample lists over 50,000 clones; roughly 92% were seen once. The sequencing used CD4+ T cells from peripheral blood mononuclear cells, collected in the third trimester of pregnancy. These receptors originate from a female donor with multiple sclerosis, enrolled in a pregnancy study.

The rearrangement joins TRBV18 to TRBJ1-2; the match to TRBD1 covers 7 bases. This CDR3 is 15 amino acids long. Germline CDR1 is KGHSH and CDR2 is LQKENI. V lost 4 bases, J lost 10 bases, and 15 bases stayed unmatched. As DNA, the CDR3 is TGTGCCAGCTCACAGAAGAACGCCGGGACAGATAACTACACCTTC. It is translated as CASSQKNAGTDNYTF.

This chain connects TRBV19 to TRBJ1-6; D uncertain. V was clipped by 5 bases and J by 9 bases, with 8 bases between them. This CDR3 contains 12 residues. CDR1 is LNHDA and CDR2 is SQIVND in the germline V gene (reference sequence). DNA for the CDR3: TGTGCCAGTAGTTTGTACGGTTCACCCCTCCACTTT. Protein sequence: CASSLYGSPLHF.

This chain uses TRBV5-1 with TRBJ2-3, with D maybe TRBD1 (5 bases). This CDR3 spans 16 amino acids. The V end was cut by 0 bases, the J end by 5 bases, with 16 bases between. Germline loops: CDR1 SGHRS, CDR2 YFSETQ. CDR3 in DNA: TGCGCCAGCAGCTTGGATGACAGTTCCCTCGGAGATACGCAGTATTTT. Its translation is CASSLDDSSLGDTQYF.

The chain has TRBV14 and TRBJ2-7; possibly TRBD1 for D (5 bases). The CDR3 loop spans 14 amino acids. The V gene lost 1 base and the J gene lost 6 bases, with 13 bases spanning the gap. Per the germline V gene, CDR1 is SGHDN and CDR2 is FVKESK. CDR3 sequence reads: CASSQGGRVTEQYF. In nucleotides, the CDR3 is TGTGCCAGCAGCCAAGGCGGCAGGGTAACCGAGCAGTACTTC.

V gene TRBV10-3 combines with J gene TRBJ2-5, with 9 bases lining up with TRBD1. Germline values: CDR1 ENHRY, CDR2 SYGVKD. Trimming removed 9 bases from V and 5 bases from J; junction bases left unmatched: 7. The CDR3 length is 13 residues. This CDR3 is CAIQGTGPETQYF. The CDR3 DNA follows: TGTGCCATACAAGGGACAGGGCCGGAGACCCAGTACTTC.

This clone occurred once. The gene calls are TRBV7-3 and TRBJ1-2; 12 bases match TRBD1. The junction had 2 bases not matched to a gene; V was cut back by 4 bases and J by 8 bases. Germline V gene lookup returns CDR1 SGHTA and CDR2 FQGTGA. This CDR3 has 13 amino acids. The CDR3 DNA follows: TGTGCCAGCAGCTCAGGGACAGGGGGCGGCTACACCTTC. Translated: CASSSGTGGGYTF. Drawing the rest from reference TRBV7-3 and TRBJ1-2, the complete variable domain is GAGVSQTPSNKVTEKGKYVELRCDPISGHTALYWYRQSLGQGPEFLIYFQGTGAADDSGLPNDRFFAVRPEGSVSTLKIQRTERGDSAVYLCASSSGTGGGYTFGSGTRLTVV.

This clone was detected only once. V usage is TRBV7-3 and J usage is TRBJ2-7, with TRBD1 matching 9 bases. The germline V gene has CDR1 SGHTA and CDR2 FQGTGA. This CDR3 has 15 residues. J was trimmed by 3 bases and V by 5 bases; bases with no gene match: 8. This chain's CDR3 is CASSLQGAGSYEQYF. In DNA, the CDR3 is TGTGCCAGCAGCCTACAGGGGGCAGGGAGCTACGAGCAGTACTTC.

The V gene is TRBV6-6, the J gene TRBJ2-2, with D possibly being TRBD1 (6 bases). V was trimmed by 4 bases and J by 6 bases, leaving 18 bases between them. Per germline, CDR1 MNHNY and CDR2 SVGAGI (reference sequence). The CDR3 is 16 residues long. The CDR3 protein is CASSSQGPGVSGELFF. As DNA, the CDR3 is TGTGCCAGCAGTTCACAGGGTCCCGGGGTCTCCGGGGAGCTGTTTTTT.

The chain joins TRBV27 to TRBJ2-7; D is undetermined. Trimming removed 3 bases from V and 3 bases from J, with 9 bases in between. CDR1 and CDR2 (germline): MNHEY, SMNVEV (reference sequence). The CDR3 totals 13 residues. The CDR3 here is CASSFPGGYEQYF. The CDR3 DNA sequence: TGTGCCAGCAGTTTCCCCGGCGGCTACGAGCAGTACTTC.

The V gene is TRBV14, the J gene TRBJ1-6, with a tentative D call TRBD1 (5 bases). Between the trimmed V and J ends, which lost 1 base and 10 bases, there was a span of 17 bases. CDR1 is SGHDN, CDR2 FVKESK, per germline. This CDR3 has 16 residues. This CDR3 is CASSQASGYMGSPLHF. CDR3 coding DNA: TGTGCCAGCAGCCAAGCATCAGGGTACATGGGATCACCCCTCCACTTT.

This chain joins TRBV5-5 and TRBJ1-2, with D hard to call. The V end was cut by 6 bases, the J end by 4 bases, with 25 bases between. The CDR3 is 17 residues long. Per germline, CDR1 SGHKS and CDR2 YYEKEE (reference sequence). CDR3 loop: CASTGEAVALRSYGYTF. DNA for the CDR3: TGTGCCAGCACCGGAGAAGCTGTTGCCCTTAGATCCTATGGCTACACCTTC.

The V and J genes are TRBV5-4 and TRBJ2-5; TRBD2 agrees at 7 bases. This CDR3 contains 14 residues. The ends lost 4 bases at V and 4 bases at J; junction bases unmatched: 7. Germline V gene lookup returns CDR1 SGHNT and CDR2 YYREEE (reference sequence). This chain's CDR3 is CASSSMGGGETQYF. CDR3 nucleotide sequence: TGTGCCAGCAGCAGCATGGGCGGGGGAGAGACCCAGTACTTC.

This CDR3 is CASSESGRGRGFWPQHF. Written as DNA, the CDR3 is TGCGCCAGCAGTGAGTCGGGAAGAGGACGGGGATTTTGGCCCCAGCATTTT. This chain links TRBV10-1 with TRBJ1-5, with D unclear. The CDR3 has 17 amino acids. V shed 0 bases and J shed 9 bases, with 21 bases lying between them. The germline V gene has CDR1 WNHNN and CDR2 SYGVQD (reference sequence).

V usage is TRBV4-1 and J usage is TRBJ2-1; D gene ambiguous. Germline V gene sequence: CDR1 MGHRA, CDR2 YSYEKL. The CDR3 is made up of 13 amino acids. Between the trimmed V and J ends, which lost 2 bases and 3 bases, there was a span of 5 bases. The CDR3 reads CASSQFYYNEQFF. The CDR3 DNA reads as TGCGCCAGCAGCCAATTCTACTACAATGAGCAGTTCTTC.

The V and J genes are TRBV10-1 and TRBJ2-2, with 10 positions matching TRBD1. V dropped 2 bases and J dropped 4; count of bases not matched to a gene: 1. The CDR3 loop spans 15 amino acids. In germline, CDR1 is WNHNN, CDR2 SYGVQD (reference sequence). The CDR3 spells CASSEGQGVTGELFF. DNA for the CDR3: TGCGCCAGCAGTGAGGGACAGGGGGTCACCGGGGAGCTGTTTTTT.

CDR3 amino acids: CASSPSGSTNEKLFF. CDR3 coding DNA: TGTGCCAGCAGCCCTTCAGGGTCAACTAATGAAAAACTGTTTTTT. This chain links TRBV5-4 with TRBJ1-4; D may be TRBD1 (5 bases). Germline V gives CDR1 SGHNT, CDR2 YYREEE (reference sequence). The CDR3 has 15 residues. V was shortened by 4 bases and J by 0 bases, with 10 bases between the two germline ends.

V and J are TRBV2 and TRBJ2-2, with D perhaps TRBD2 (6 bases). Trimming removed 4 bases at V and 6 bases at J, with 12 bases between. Germline V gives CDR1 SNHLY, CDR2 FYNNEI. The CDR3 length is 14 residues. CDR3 residues: CASSALREAGELFF. Here the CDR3 DNA reads TGTGCCAGCAGTGCCCTCAGGGAGGCCGGGGAGCTGTTTTTT.

The rearrangement links TRBV14 to TRBJ2-1, with 7 bases that match TRBD2. The junction had 11 bases not matched to a gene; V was cut back by 3 bases and J by 0 bases. The germline gives CDR1 SGHDN, CDR2 FVKESK. The CDR3 sequence is 18 residues long. CDR3 sequence: CASSHIISGPRSYNEQFF. The CDR3 DNA reads as TGTGCCAGCAGCCACATCATTAGCGGGCCCCGCTCCTACAATGAGCAGTTCTTC. Full variable domain (outside the CDR3, taken from reference TRBV14 and TRBJ2-1): EAGVTQFPSHSVIEKGQTVTLRCDPISGHDNLYWYRRVMGKEIKFLLHFVKESKQDESGMPNNRFLAERTGGTYSTLKVQPAELEDSGVYFCASSHIISGPRSYNEQFFGPGTRLTVL.

The rearrangement joins TRBV7-2 to TRBJ2-3; D gene uncertain. V shed 7 bases and J shed 2 bases, with 10 bases lying between them. CDR1 and CDR2 (germline): SGHTA, FQGNSA. The CDR3 is made up of 13 amino acids. CDR3 protein: CASTLVYTDTQYF. CDR3 bases: TGTGCCAGCACCCTAGTTTACACAGATACGCAGTATTTT.

V gene TRBV2 combines with J gene TRBJ1-1; D is ambiguous. The germline V gene has CDR1 SNHLY and CDR2 FYNNEI. The CDR3 contains 14 residues. Trimming removed 5 bases at V and 0 bases at J, with 10 bases between. The CDR3, as DNA: TGTGCCAGCAGTCTGGGCCCCATGAACACTGAAGCTTTCTTT. It translates to CASSLGPMNTEAFF.